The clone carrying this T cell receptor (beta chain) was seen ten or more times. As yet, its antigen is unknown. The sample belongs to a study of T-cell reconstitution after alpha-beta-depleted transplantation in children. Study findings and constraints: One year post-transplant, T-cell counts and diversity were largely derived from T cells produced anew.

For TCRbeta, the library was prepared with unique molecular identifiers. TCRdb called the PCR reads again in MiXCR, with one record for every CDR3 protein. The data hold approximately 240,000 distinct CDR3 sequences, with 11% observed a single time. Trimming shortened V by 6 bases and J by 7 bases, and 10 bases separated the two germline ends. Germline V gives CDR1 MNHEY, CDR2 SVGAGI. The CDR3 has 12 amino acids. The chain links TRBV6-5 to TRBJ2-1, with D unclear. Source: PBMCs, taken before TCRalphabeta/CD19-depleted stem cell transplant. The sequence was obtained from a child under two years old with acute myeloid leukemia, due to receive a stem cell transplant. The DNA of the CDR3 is TGTGCCAGCAGGTCGGTGGGGAATGAGCAGTTCTTC. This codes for CASRSVGNEQFF.